The 14 T cell receptor beta chains presented below share a single source sample, sequenced in a study of regulatory T cells in long-lasting Graves disease. Time point of the sample: newly diagnosed GD, antithyroid drugs for less than 3 months. From RNA extracted from PBMCs, the TCR library was made. The authors built TCR beta libraries using iRepertoire HTBI primers and Arm-PCR of CDR3 regions. MiXCR was run by TCRdb on the multiplex PCR reads, yielding one entry per CDR3 protein. The sample has about 450,000 distinct CDR3 sequences, approximately 16% seen once; the top ten hold approximately 12%. These data also formed part of another study, on T cells in Graves' hyperthyroidism and ophthalmopathy.

The sample consisted of peripheral blood mononuclear cells (PBMCs), taken at new diagnosis, from a patient treated with antithyroid drugs. The source of these receptors is a woman in her thirties with Graves disease.

Details on this clonotype: Since a much larger clone is just one base distant, this may be a read error. In DNA form, the CDR3 reads TGTGCCACCAGCAGAGATTTATCTGCAGATACGCAGTATTTT. Amino acid sequence: CATSRDLSADTQYF. The J gene is TRBJ2-3, the V gene TRBV15; no firm D call. The CDR3 covers 14 residues. Germline V gene sequence: CDR1 LNHNV, CDR2 YYDKDF (reference sequence). V was shortened by 0 bases and J by 4 bases, with 8 bases between the two germline ends.

Worth noting for this clonotype: This is likely a read error, given that the CDR3 carries no conserved phenylalanine or tryptophan at its end. This chain links TRBV28 with TRBJ1-1; weak D call: TRBD1 (5 bases). In germline, CDR1 is MDHEN, CDR2 SYDVKM. The ends were cut back, 6 bases at V and 6 bases at J, with 23 bases in the middle. The CDR3 loop spans 16 amino acids. In DNA form, the CDR3 reads TGTGCCAGCAGATTGACCACTGGGGCCGGAGTCCCTGAAGCTTTCTCT. Amino acid sequence: CASRLTTGAGVPEAFS.

The chain links TRBV19 to TRBJ2-2; weak D call: TRBD1 (5 bases). Trimming left V 7 bases short and J 0 bases short, with 12 bases between. The CDR3 totals 15 residues. Germline-derived CDR1 and CDR2 are LNHDA and SQIVND (reference sequence). As DNA, the CDR3 is TGTGCCAGTAATTCTGGACAAACGAACACCGGGGAGCTGTTTTTT. Its translation: CASNSGQTNTGELFF.

The chain has TRBV4-1 and TRBJ2-5; D call uncertain. CDR3 size: 13 residues. CDR1 and CDR2 from the germline V gene are MGHRA and YSYEKL. The germline V and J ends were trimmed by 0 bases and 5 bases, with 7 bases remaining between them. CDR3 region: CASSQEVRETQYF. DNA of the CDR3: TGCGCCAGCAGCCAAGAGGTCAGGGAGACCCAGTACTTC.

This clonotype was observed many times. The V and J genes are TRBV7-8 and TRBJ1-3; TRBD1 agrees at 12 bases. Germline V gene data show CDR1 as SGHVS and CDR2 as FQNEAQ. J lost 7 bases, V lost 4 bases, and 11 bases had no gene match. CDR3 size: 17 residues. The CDR3 nucleotides are TGTGCCAGCAGCTACGTCCGGGACAGGGGGCCCCGGAACACCATATATTTT. Amino acids: CASSYVRDRGPRNTIYF.

This clonotype appeared many times. The J gene is TRBJ2-4, the V gene TRBV18, with D perhaps matching TRBD2 (6 bases). Trimming stripped 3 bases from V and 5 bases from J, with 8 bases between. The CDR3 has 13 residues. Germline V gene lookup returns CDR1 KGHSH and CDR2 LQKENI. The CDR3: CASSPAGQNIQYF. Here the CDR3 DNA reads TGTGCCAGCTCACCGGCGGGACAAAACATTCAGTACTTC.

Many counts were recorded for this clonotype. The chain combines TRBV7-9 with TRBJ1-1; no firm D call. V shed 3 bases and J shed 1 base, with 12 bases lying between them. The V gene's germline CDR1 is SEHNR and CDR2 FQNEAQ (reference sequence). This CDR3 has 15 residues. CDR3 loop: CASSFSLHQNTEAFF. For the CDR3, the DNA is TGTGCCAGCAGCTTCAGCCTCCATCAGAACACTGAAGCTTTCTTT.

The rearrangement uses TRBV5-1 and TRBJ2-1, with 12 nucleotides matching TRBD1. The J segment lost 6 bases and the V segment lost 1 base, leaving 5 bases of the junction unmatched. CDR3 length equals 16 residues. Germline V CDR1 and CDR2: SGHRS, YFSETQ. This CDR3 is CASSLPGQGAGNEQFF. The CDR3 region has the DNA TGCGCCAGCAGCTTGCCGGGACAGGGGGCGGGCAATGAGCAGTTCTTC.

This clonotype was found a few times. The chain links TRBV5-4 to TRBJ2-1; 7 bases are a match to TRBD2. V lost 4 bases to trimming and J lost 4 bases; unmatched junction nucleotides: 2. The germline V gene encodes CDR1 SGHNT and CDR2 YYREEE (reference sequence). The CDR3 is 13 amino acids. CDR3 residues: CASSTSEYNEQFF. The CDR3 DNA reads as TGTGCCAGCAGCACTAGCGAGTACAATGAGCAGTTCTTC.

This clonotype was detected ten times or more. The V gene is TRBV7-3, the J gene TRBJ2-1; TRBD2 might be the D (6 bases). The CDR3 spans 15 residues. V gave up 0 bases and J gave up 6 bases, with 12 bases separating them. Germline V gene lookup returns CDR1 SGHTA and CDR2 FQGTGA. The DNA for the CDR3 is TGTGCCAGCAGCTTAACGGGACTCGGAAGCAATGAGCAGTTCTTC. It yields the protein CASSLTGLGSNEQFF.

This clonotype was observed at least ten times. The rearrangement joins TRBV20-1 to TRBJ2-5, with D perhaps TRBD1 or TRBD2 (6 bases each). Trimming took off 5 bases at V and 5 bases at J, with 18 bases between the two ends. CDR1 is DFQATT and CDR2 is SNEGSKA in the germline V gene (reference sequence). The CDR3 loop spans 14 amino acids. The CDR3 region is CSAAGGLGLETQYF. The CDR3 DNA reads as TGCAGTGCTGCCGGGGGCTTAGGGTTGGAGACCCAGTACTTC.

Details on this clonotype: Lacking the conserved final phenylalanine or tryptophan, this CDR3 likely reflects a read error. V usage is TRBV25-1 and J usage is TRBJ1-2, with unresolved D. This CDR3 is built from 12 residues. V lost 3 bases and J lost 8, with 10 bases in between. CDR1 and CDR2 (germline): MGHDK, SYGVNS. The CDR3 loop reads CASSEVPGGYTS. In nucleotides, the CDR3 is TGTGCCAGCAGTGAGGTTCCGGGGGGCTACACCTCC.

This clonotype showed up just a few times. The chain uses TRBV14 and TRBJ2-7; D might be TRBD2 (5 bases). Trimming took 4 bases from V and 5 from J, leaving 15 bases between them. This CDR3 contains 14 residues. Germline values: CDR1 SGHDN, CDR2 FVKESK. The CDR3 region is CASSPLAHADEQYF. The CDR3 nucleotides read TGTGCCAGCAGCCCCCTAGCACACGCAGACGAGCAGTACTTC.

A few counts support this clonotype. The CDR3 region has the DNA TGTGCCAGCAGGACGGGACCTTCCTACGAGCAGTACTTC. It encodes CASRTGPSYEQYF. The chain has TRBV27 and TRBJ2-7; D may correspond to TRBD1 or TRBD2 (5 bases each). V was clipped by 6 bases and J by 1 base, with 10 bases between them. The germline V gene has CDR1 MNHEY and CDR2 SMNVEV (reference sequence). This CDR3 comprises 13 residues.